The clone carrying this T cell receptor beta chain was observed at least ten times. The data belong to a study of human T cells and chemical hapten exposure. Study-wide context: Minor pooled library volume differences mainly drove per-sample TCR yield variation.

The CDR3 extends over 14 amino acids. The germline V gene encodes CDR1 KGHSH and CDR2 LQKENI. V was pared by 3 bases and J by 5 bases, with 6 bases of the junction left unmatched. Time point denoted: patch test 2, 6 weeks after DPC sensitization. The treatment was: therapeutic diphenylcyclopropenone sensitization with weekly scalp DPC. Blood collection took place prior to placing each patch test. Patients had alopecia, were aged 18 to 70, and were not pregnant. Individual cDNA molecules had unique molecular identifiers attached to them by the library. TCRdb re-called the RACE reads with MiXCR, one entry per CDR3 protein. Counted here are more than 110,000 distinct CDR3 sequences, 12% occurring once; the ten biggest clones make up 1.4%.

The input for sequencing was whole blood, taken in connection with sensitization to the hapten diphenylcyclopropenone (DPC). The receptor was derived from a woman aged 45-59 years with alopecia areata. Some clones in this sample may be carry-over from other donors' samples. The V gene is TRBV18, the J gene TRBJ2-7, with 8 bases that match TRBD1. The CDR3 DNA follows: TGTGCCAGCTCACCTAGACAGGGGTCCGACGAGCAGTACTTC. This codes for CASSPRQGSDEQYF.